One T cell receptor (beta chain) is described in this entry. This receptor's antigen is unknown. The sample holds no much larger clone one base away, and base qualities are not on file. This sample was included in a study of blood T cell repertoires in COVID-19 (dated by TCRdb to the early 2020s). Concerning the study at large: Collaborator samples came from the United States, Italy and Spain and covered acute and convalescent phases of COVID-19. The material from the prospective study consisted of cDNA or gDNA derived from T cells, B-cell-depleted T cells, or PBMCs. Deeply sampled blood TCRbeta repertoires from subjects exposed to, actively infected with, or recovered from COVID-19 were included in the dataset. The repertoires were made available in a free public database intended to serve as a resource for research on the immune response to SARS-CoV-2. The samples were drawn from two sources: the first 160 participants of the ongoing ImmuneRACE study, and over 1,000 subjects contributed by 6 global collaborators. The sample metadata nearly always contained a de-identified subject ID, COVID-19 status, age in years and sex. Where HLA class I and class II types were available, the types were taken from metadata supplied by the sample provider, not from assay-based typing.

Study-wide conclusions, independent of this receptor: The quantity of clinical and demographic metadata differed by source and by participant and was supplied without curation.

TCRbeta CDR3 regions were amplified from genomic DNA by means of the immunoSEQ Assay, a bias-controlled multiplex PCR. Per the source publication's procedure: Within the assay, amplification of reference gene primers was used to estimate how many nucleated cells each sample contained. Sequence reads were collapsed and filtered to measure the absolute abundance of every unique TCRbeta CDR3 rearrangement. For each sample, productive Simpson clonality was calculated as the square root of Simpson's diversity index across productive rearrangements. Not all clones reach the TCRdb copy of this immuneACCESS table, which keeps in-frame sequences only. Checked studies attribute under half of the gap to unresolved V genes and leave the rest unexplained. That table supplies the V and J calls and clone size; D and trimming were determined from the DNA. Recorded for this sample are around 160,000 clones; roughly 88% of them occurred a single time. The biggest ten clones account for roughly 8% of the sample.

At one collaborating source in Seattle, patients were enrolled during active infection and were followed longitudinally through the course of disease. Collaborating institutions collected whole blood in K2EDTA tubes following their own protocols. For TCRbeta analysis, collaborators shipped samples in one of three forms: frozen whole blood, isolated PBMCs, or DNA extracted from either of those sample types. The germline V end is reduced by 0 bases and the J end by 7 bases; junction bases left unmatched: 9. Inclusive of the bounding cysteine and phenylalanine, the CDR3 is 15 residues long. Only the CDR3 portion is preserved as DNA: 45 bases, with reading frame beginning at the first base. CDR1 and CDR2 (SGHRS, YFSETQ) derive from the germline V gene.

Material for sequencing was peripheral blood. The chain was built from TRBV5-1 and TRBJ1-1; 7 junctional bases match TRBD1. The sequence was obtained from a woman in her fifties or sixties with COVID-19, enrolled during active disease. The nucleotide sequence reads as follows: TGCGCCAGCAGCTTGGCGCGGACAGGCCTGAATGAAGCTTTCTTT. Its coded protein is CASSLARTGLNEAFF.